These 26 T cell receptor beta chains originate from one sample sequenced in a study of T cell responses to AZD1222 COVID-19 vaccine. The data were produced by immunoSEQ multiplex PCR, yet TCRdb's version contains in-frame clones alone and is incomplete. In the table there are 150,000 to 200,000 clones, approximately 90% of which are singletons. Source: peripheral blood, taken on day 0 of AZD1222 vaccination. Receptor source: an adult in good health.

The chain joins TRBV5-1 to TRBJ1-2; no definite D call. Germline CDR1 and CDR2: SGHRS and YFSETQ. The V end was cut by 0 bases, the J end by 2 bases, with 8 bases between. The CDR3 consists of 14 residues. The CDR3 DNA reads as TGCGCCAGCAGCTTGGAGAACAGAAACTATGGCTACACCTTC. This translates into CASSLENRNYGYTF.

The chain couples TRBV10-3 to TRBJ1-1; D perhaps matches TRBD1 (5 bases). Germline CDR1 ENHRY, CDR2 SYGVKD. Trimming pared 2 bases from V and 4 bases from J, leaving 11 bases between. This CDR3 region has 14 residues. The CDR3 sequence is CAISESQGTTEAFF. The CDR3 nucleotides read TGTGCCATCAGTGAGAGTCAGGGAACCACTGAAGCTTTCTTT.

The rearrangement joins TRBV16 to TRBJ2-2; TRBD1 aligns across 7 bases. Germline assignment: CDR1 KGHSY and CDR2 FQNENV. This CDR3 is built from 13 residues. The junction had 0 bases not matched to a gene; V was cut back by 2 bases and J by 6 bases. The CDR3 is CASSQTGAGELFF. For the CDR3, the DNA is TGTGCCAGCAGCCAAACAGGGGCCGGGGAGCTGTTTTTT.

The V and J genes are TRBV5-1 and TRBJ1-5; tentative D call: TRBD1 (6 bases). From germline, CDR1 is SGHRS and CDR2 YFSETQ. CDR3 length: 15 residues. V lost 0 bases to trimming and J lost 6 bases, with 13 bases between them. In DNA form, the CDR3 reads TGCGCCAGCAGCTTGGCGGGGGCCGGTGGTCAGCCCCAGCATTTT. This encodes CASSLAGAGGQPQHF.

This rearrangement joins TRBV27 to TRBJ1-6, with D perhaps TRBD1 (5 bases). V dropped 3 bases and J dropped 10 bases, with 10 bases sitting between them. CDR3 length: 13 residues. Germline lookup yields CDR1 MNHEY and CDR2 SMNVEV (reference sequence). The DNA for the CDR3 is TGTGCCAGCAGTTTTGGGGAGGGGTCACCCCTCCACTTT. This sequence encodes CASSFGEGSPLHF.

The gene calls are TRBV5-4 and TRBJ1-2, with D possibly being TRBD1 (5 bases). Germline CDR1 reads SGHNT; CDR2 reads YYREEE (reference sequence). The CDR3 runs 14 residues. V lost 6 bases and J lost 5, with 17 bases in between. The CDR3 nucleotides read TGTGCCAGCACCCTCGGGGGGTTGCAGTATGGCTACACCTTC. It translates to CASTLGGLQYGYTF. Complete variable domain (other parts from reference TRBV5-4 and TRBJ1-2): ETGVTQSPTHLIKTRGQQVTLRCSSQSGHNTVSWYQQALGQGPQFIFQYYREEENGRGNFPPRFSGLQFPNYSSELNVNALELDDSALYLCASTLGGLQYGYTFGSGTRLTVV.

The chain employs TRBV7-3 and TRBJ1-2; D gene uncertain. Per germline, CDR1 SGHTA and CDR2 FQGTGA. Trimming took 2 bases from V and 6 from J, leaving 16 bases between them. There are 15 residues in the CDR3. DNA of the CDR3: TGTGCCAGCAGCTTAGAAAGAATTGCGGTTGATGGCTACACCTTC. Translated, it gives CASSLERIAVDGYTF.

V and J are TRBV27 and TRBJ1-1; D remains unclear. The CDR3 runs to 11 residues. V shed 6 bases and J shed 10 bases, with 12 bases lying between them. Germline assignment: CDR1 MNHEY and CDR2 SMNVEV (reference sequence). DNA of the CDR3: TGTGCCAGCAGGGCGGGTACGGGAGCTTTCTTT. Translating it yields CASRAGTGAFF.

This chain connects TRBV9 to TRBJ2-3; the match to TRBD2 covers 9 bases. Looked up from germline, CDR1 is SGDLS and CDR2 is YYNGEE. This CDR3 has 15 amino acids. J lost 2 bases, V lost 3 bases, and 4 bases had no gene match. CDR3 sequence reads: CASSGGTSSTDTQYF. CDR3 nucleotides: TGTGCCAGCAGCGGAGGGACTAGCTCCACAGATACGCAGTATTTT.

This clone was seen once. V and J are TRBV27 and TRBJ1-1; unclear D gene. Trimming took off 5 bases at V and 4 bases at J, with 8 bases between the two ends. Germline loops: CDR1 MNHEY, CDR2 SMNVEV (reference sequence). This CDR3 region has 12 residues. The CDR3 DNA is TGTGCCAGCAGTACCGGGAGCACTGAAGCTTTCTTT. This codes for CASSTGSTEAFF.

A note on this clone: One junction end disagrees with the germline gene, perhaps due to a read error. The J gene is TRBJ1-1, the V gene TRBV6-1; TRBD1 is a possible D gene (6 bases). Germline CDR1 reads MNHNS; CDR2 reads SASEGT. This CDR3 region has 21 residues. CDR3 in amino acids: CASSEALRGLGHRALKTEAFF. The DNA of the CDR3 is TGTGCCAGCAGTGAAGCGCTTCGGGGTTTGGGGCACAGGGCACTGAAAACTGAAGCTTTCTTT.

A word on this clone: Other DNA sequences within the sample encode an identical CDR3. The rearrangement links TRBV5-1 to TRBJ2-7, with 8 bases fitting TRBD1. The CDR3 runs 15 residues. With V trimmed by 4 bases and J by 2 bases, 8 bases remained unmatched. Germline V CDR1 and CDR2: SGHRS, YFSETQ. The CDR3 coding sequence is TGCGCCAGCAGCCTCACAGGGGGGTCTACCTACGAGCAGTACTTC. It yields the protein CASSLTGGSTYEQYF.

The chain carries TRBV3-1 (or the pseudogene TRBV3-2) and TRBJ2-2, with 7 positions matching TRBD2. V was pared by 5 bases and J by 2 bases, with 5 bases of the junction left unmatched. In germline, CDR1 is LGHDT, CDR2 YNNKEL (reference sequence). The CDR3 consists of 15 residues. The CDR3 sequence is CASSSPGGNTGELFF. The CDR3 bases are TGTGCCAGCAGCTCCCCGGGGGGAAACACCGGGGAGCTGTTTTTT.

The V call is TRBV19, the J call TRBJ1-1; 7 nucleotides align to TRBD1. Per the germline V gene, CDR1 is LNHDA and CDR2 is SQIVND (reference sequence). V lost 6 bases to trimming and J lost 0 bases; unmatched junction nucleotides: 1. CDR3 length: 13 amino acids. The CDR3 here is CASSGQVNTEAFF. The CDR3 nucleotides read TGTGCCAGTAGCGGACAGGTGAACACTGAAGCTTTCTTT.

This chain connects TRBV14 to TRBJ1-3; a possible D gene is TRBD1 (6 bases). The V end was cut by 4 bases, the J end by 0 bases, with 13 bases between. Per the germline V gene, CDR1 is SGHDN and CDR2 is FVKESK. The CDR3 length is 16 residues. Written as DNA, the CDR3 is TGTGCCAGCAGCCCAGGACAGCAGAGCTCTGGAAACACCATATATTTT. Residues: CASSPGQQSSGNTIYF.

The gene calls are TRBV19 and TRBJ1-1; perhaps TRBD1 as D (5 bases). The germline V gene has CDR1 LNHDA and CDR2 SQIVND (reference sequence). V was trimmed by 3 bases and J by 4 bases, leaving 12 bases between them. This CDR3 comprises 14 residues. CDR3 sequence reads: CASSIMGTVTEAFF. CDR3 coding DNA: TGTGCCAGTAGTATTATGGGGACCGTCACTGAAGCTTTCTTT.

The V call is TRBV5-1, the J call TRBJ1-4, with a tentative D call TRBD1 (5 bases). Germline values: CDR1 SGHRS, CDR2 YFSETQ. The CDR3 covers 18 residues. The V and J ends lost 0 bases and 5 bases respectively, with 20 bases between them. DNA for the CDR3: TGCGCCAGCAGCTTGGATCCCCCAGGGTCCAGAGGAAATGAAAAACTGTTTTTT. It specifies CASSLDPPGSRGNEKLFF.

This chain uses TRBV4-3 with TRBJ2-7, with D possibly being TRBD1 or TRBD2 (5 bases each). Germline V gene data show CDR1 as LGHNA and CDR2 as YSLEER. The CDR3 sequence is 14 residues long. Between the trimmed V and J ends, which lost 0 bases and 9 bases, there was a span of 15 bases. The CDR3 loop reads CASSQEVAERGQYF. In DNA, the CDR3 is TGCGCCAGCAGCCAAGAGGTGGCGGAGAGGGGGCAGTACTTC.

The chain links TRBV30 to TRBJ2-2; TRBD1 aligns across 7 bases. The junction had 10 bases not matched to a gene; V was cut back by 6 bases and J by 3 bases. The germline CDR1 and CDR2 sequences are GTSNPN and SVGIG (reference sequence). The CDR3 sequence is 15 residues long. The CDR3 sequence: CACHLRQGDTGELFF. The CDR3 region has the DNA TGTGCCTGCCACCTTCGACAGGGCGACACCGGGGAGCTGTTTTTT.

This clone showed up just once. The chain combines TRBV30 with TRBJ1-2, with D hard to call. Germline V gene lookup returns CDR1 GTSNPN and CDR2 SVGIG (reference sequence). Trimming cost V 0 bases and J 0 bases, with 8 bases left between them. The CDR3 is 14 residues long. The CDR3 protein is CAWSVGLPNYGYTF. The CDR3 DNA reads TGTGCCTGGAGTGTAGGCCTACCTAACTATGGCTACACCTTC.

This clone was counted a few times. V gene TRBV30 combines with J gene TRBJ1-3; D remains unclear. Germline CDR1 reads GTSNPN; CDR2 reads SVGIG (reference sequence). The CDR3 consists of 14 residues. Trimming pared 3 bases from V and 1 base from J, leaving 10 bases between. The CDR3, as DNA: TGTGCCTGGAGCGACCGGGTGTCTGGAAACACCATATATTTT. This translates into CAWSDRVSGNTIYF.

DNA of the CDR3: TGTGCCAGTAGAGAAGGCGATCCCCCTTCCTACGAGCAGTACTTC. Translation: CASREGDPPSYEQYF. This chain connects TRBV19 to TRBJ2-7, with unresolved D. Trimming took off 6 bases at V and 1 base at J, with 16 bases between the two ends. CDR1 LNHDA and CDR2 SQIVND come from the germline V gene (reference sequence). There are 15 residues in the CDR3.

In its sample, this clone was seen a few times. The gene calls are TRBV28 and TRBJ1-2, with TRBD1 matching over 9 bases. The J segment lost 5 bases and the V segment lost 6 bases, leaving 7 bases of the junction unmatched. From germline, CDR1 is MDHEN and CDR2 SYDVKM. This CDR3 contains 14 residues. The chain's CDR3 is CASSYIGQGYGYTF. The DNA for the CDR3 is TGTGCCAGCAGCTATATTGGACAGGGGTATGGCTACACCTTC.

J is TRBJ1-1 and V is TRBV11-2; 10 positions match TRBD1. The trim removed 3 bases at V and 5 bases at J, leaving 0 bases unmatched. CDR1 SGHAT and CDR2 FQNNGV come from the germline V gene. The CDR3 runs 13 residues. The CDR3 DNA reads TGTGCCAGCAGCTTGGACAGGGGGACTGAAGCTTTCTTT. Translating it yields CASSLDRGTEAFF. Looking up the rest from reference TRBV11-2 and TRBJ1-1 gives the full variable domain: EAGVAQSPRYKIIEKRQSVAFWCNPISGHATLYWYQQILGQGPKLLIQFQNNGVVDDSQLPKDRFSAERLKGVDSTLKIQPAKLEDSAVYLCASSLDRGTEAFFGQGTRLTVV.

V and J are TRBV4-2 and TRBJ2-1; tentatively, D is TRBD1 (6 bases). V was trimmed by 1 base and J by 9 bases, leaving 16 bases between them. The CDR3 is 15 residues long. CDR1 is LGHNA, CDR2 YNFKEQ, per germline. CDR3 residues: CASSQVGQGYGEQFF. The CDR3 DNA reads TGTGCCAGCAGCCAAGTCGGGCAGGGGTACGGTGAGCAGTTCTTC.

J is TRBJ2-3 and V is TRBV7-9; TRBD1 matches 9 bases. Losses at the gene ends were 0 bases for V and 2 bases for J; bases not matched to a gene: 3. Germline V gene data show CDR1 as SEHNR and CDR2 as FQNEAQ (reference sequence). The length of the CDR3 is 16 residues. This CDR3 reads CASSLAQGAHTDTQYF. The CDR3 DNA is TGTGCCAGCAGCTTAGCACAGGGGGCCCACACAGATACGCAGTATTTT.